The 25 T cell receptor beta chains below come from one sample, sequenced in a study of shared clonotypes between healthy human individuals. Method: immunoSEQ multiplex PCR; TCRdb's copy keeps in-frame clones and lacks some. Of a few million clones listed, roughly nine tenths are singletons. Sequenced: naive CD4+ T cells sorted from blood. The subset denotes: CD45RA+ positively selected. Every receptor here comes from a man aged 18 to 30 in good health.

This chain links TRBV5-1 with TRBJ1-2, with D maybe TRBD1 (5 bases). This CDR3 has 18 amino acids. V was pared by 0 bases and J by 1 base, with 19 bases between. Germline lookup yields CDR1 SGHRS and CDR2 YFSETQ. This CDR3 reads CASSLERSGNRDNYGYTF. CDR3 nucleotide sequence: TGCGCCAGCAGCTTGGAGCGGTCAGGGAATAGGGATAACTATGGCTACACCTTC. Variable domain in full (rest from reference TRBV5-1 and TRBJ1-2): KAGVTQTPRYLIKTRGQQVTLSCSPISGHRSVSWYQQTPGQGLQFLFEYFSETQRNKGNFPGRFSGRQFSNSRSEMNVSTLELGDSALYLCASSLERSGNRDNYGYTFGSGTRLTVV.

Regarding this clone: One end of the junction fails to match germline, which may point to a read error. V and J are TRBV29-1 and TRBJ1-2; 8 bases align to TRBD1. Per the germline V gene, CDR1 is SQVTM and CDR2 is ANQGSEA. CDR3 length: 14 amino acids. CDR3: CSVDSQGANNGYTF. The CDR3 DNA follows: TGCAGCGTTGATTCCCAGGGGGCTAACAATGGCTACACCTTC.

V is TRBV5-4 and J is TRBJ2-6, with D unresolved. Germline values: CDR1 SGHNT, CDR2 YYREEE (reference sequence). The V end lost 5 bases, the J end lost 1 base, and 10 bases lay between the germline ends. This CDR3 region has 15 residues. CDR3 amino acids: CASSRESSGANVLTF. CDR3 in DNA: TGTGCCAGCAGTAGAGAGTCTTCTGGGGCCAACGTCCTGACTTTC.

As to this clone: This specimen includes other DNA sequences encoding the same CDR3. This sequence joins TRBV18 and TRBJ2-2, with TRBD1 matching 7 bases. The V segment lost 5 bases and the J segment 1 base; nucleotides outside the gene matches: 4. The CDR3 covers 15 residues. From germline, CDR1 is KGHSH and CDR2 LQKENI. The CDR3 DNA reads as TGTGCCAGCTCAGTTGGACAGGTGAACACCGGGGAGCTGTTTTTT. This sequence encodes CASSVGQVNTGELFF. The whole variable domain, filled in from reference TRBV18 and TRBJ2-2, reads NAGVMQNPRHLVRRRGQEARLRCSPMKGHSHVYWYRQLPEEGLKFMVYLQKENIIDESGMPKERFSAEFPKEGPSILRIQQVVRGDSAAYFCASSVGQVNTGELFFGEGSRLTVL.

This chain links TRBV6-6 with TRBJ2-1; TRBD1 aligns across 11 bases. Germline loops: CDR1 MNHNY, CDR2 SVGAGI (reference sequence). CDR3 length: 15 amino acids. J gave up 7 bases and V 6 bases, and 8 bases lay outside the gene matches. DNA for the CDR3: TGTGCCAGCAGGGCCGGGACAGGGGGTCGGAATGAGCAGTTCTTC. Its translation: CASRAGTGGRNEQFF.

This sequence joins TRBV19 and TRBJ2-5; D possibly uses TRBD1 or TRBD2 (5 bases each). Germline assignment: CDR1 LNHDA and CDR2 SQIVND (reference sequence). Trimming left V 3 bases short and J 5 bases short, with 10 bases between. CDR3 length: 13 residues. The CDR3 coding sequence is TGTGCCAGTAGTATCTTGGGGACGGAGACCCAGTACTTC. Its protein is CASSILGTETQYF.

The chain carries TRBV18 and TRBJ2-7; D possibly matches TRBD1 or TRBD2 (5 bases each). CDR3 size: 14 residues. The germline V gene encodes CDR1 KGHSH and CDR2 LQKENI. V was pared by 4 bases and J by 4 bases, with 14 bases between. The CDR3 nucleotides are TGTGCCAGCTCACTTACAGGTGGGGGATACGAGCAGTACTTC. This encodes CASSLTGGGYEQYF.

The chain is built from TRBV5-4 and TRBJ1-2, with a weak D call TRBD1 (5 bases). The CDR3 consists of 13 residues. Germline CDR1 reads SGHNT; CDR2 reads YYREEE (reference sequence). V gave up 0 bases and J gave up 7 bases, with 10 bases separating them. CDR3 nucleotide sequence: TGTGCCAGCAGCTTGGACGGGGCAGGTGGCTACACCTTC. It specifies CASSLDGAGGYTF.

The chain is built from TRBV6-6 and TRBJ1-6; D perhaps matches TRBD1 (6 bases). From germline, CDR1 is MNHNY and CDR2 SVGAGI (reference sequence). V lost 6 bases, J lost 5 bases, and 11 bases lay in between. This CDR3 is 14 amino acids long. CDR3 sequence: CASRPTGNNSPLHF. The CDR3 DNA reads TGTGCCAGCAGACCTACAGGGAATAATTCACCCCTCCACTTT.

This clone was observed a single time. The chain couples TRBV5-4 to TRBJ2-1; D not certain. V lost 0 bases and J lost 0, with 10 bases in between. The CDR3 is 16 residues long. CDR1 is SGHNT, CDR2 YYREEE, per germline (reference sequence). The CDR3 DNA sequence: TGTGCCAGCAGCTTGGGGTCGGAGCCCTCCTACAATGAGCAGTTCTTC. Its protein product is CASSLGSEPSYNEQFF.

The chain recombines TRBV7-9 with TRBJ2-7; D unclear. Germline CDR1 reads SEHNR; CDR2 reads FQNEAQ (reference sequence). CDR3 length: 13 amino acids. Trimming left V 5 bases short and J 2 bases short, with 10 bases between. The chain's CDR3 is CASSPNYAYEQYF. CDR3 DNA: TGTGCCAGCAGCCCGAACTATGCCTACGAGCAGTACTTC.

Here the CDR3 reads CASSDPTGYQETQYF. DNA of the CDR3: TGTGCCAGCAGTGACCCTACAGGGTACCAAGAGACCCAGTACTTC. V is TRBV6-1 and J is TRBJ2-5; D is perhaps TRBD1 (6 bases). V gave up 3 bases and J gave up 0 bases, with 11 bases separating them. The CDR3 contains 15 residues. The germline CDR1 and CDR2 sequences are MNHNS and SASEGT.

This chain joins TRBV2 and TRBJ2-1; 9 bases align to TRBD1. CDR3 size: 14 residues. Trimming removed 6 bases from V and 1 base from J; junction bases left unmatched: 1. CDR1 is SNHLY, CDR2 FYNNEI, per germline. The CDR3 spells CASRGTGSYNEQFF. The CDR3 nucleotides read TGTGCCAGCAGGGGGACAGGGTCCTACAATGAGCAGTTCTTC.

The chain links TRBV4-3 to TRBJ1-6; perhaps TRBD1 as D (6 bases). CDR3 length: 16 amino acids. The V gene lost 0 bases and the J gene lost 7 bases, with 13 bases spanning the gap. Germline CDR1 and CDR2: LGHNA and YSLEER. The CDR3 loop is CASSQDGGGVNSPLHF. The CDR3 DNA reads as TGCGCCAGCAGCCAAGATGGAGGGGGGGTAAATTCACCCCTCCACTTT.

The chain links TRBV21-1 to TRBJ2-7; TRBD1, the table's D call, lacks a check against the DNA. TRBV21-1 is labeled a pseudogene. The CDR3 runs 13 residues. In DNA, the CDR3 is TGTGCCAGCACCATGGTTGGGGCTGGGGAGCAGTACTTC. Translating gives CASTMVGAGEQYF.

CDR3 residues: CAWSVQSAGRTEAFF. Written as DNA, the CDR3 is TGTGCCTGGAGTGTACAAAGTGCAGGACGGACTGAAGCTTTCTTT. This chain uses TRBV30 with TRBJ1-1; D not certain. Germline V CDR1 and CDR2: GTSNPN, SVGIG (reference sequence). The V and J ends lost 0 bases and 5 bases respectively, with 16 bases between them. This CDR3 has 15 residues.

The J gene is TRBJ1-1, the V gene TRBV6-5; the D gene is possibly TRBD1 (5 bases). Deletions cut 5 bases from V and 3 bases from J, with 13 bases between. Germline V lookup: CDR1 MNHEY, CDR2 SVGAGI. The CDR3 runs to 14 residues. Written as DNA, the CDR3 is TGTGCCAGCAGTGAGTCAGGGCGCCACACTGAAGCTTTCTTT. Its protein product is CASSESGRHTEAFF.

This chain uses TRBV19 with TRBJ2-7; D gene uncertain. Trimming left V 9 bases short and J 2 bases short, with 29 bases between. CDR3 length: 18 amino acids. The germline V gene encodes CDR1 LNHDA and CDR2 SQIVND (reference sequence). The chain's CDR3 is CASTWIPRLEHSTYEQYF. The DNA for the CDR3 is TGTGCCAGCACCTGGATCCCTCGGCTCGAGCATAGTACCTACGAGCAGTACTTC.

CDR3 sequence reads: CASSLGVGTSNTEAFF. CDR3 coding DNA: TGCGCCAGCAGCTTAGGGGTCGGCACCTCCAACACTGAAGCTTTCTTT. This rearrangement joins TRBV5-1 to TRBJ1-1; weak D call: TRBD1 (5 bases). V dropped 2 bases and J dropped 2 bases, with 16 bases sitting between them. The germline gives CDR1 SGHRS, CDR2 YFSETQ. The CDR3 loop spans 16 amino acids. Together with reference TRBV5-1 and TRBJ1-1, the CDR3 gives the full variable domain: KAGVTQTPRYLIKTRGQQVTLSCSPISGHRSVSWYQQTPGQGLQFLFEYFSETQRNKGNFPGRFSGRQFSNSRSEMNVSTLELGDSALYLCASSLGVGTSNTEAFFGQGTRLTVV.

Comments on this clone: Different DNA sequences within this sample yield the same CDR3. The chain combines TRBV18 with TRBJ2-2; 7 bases agree with TRBD1. V was pared by 3 bases and J by 4 bases, with 2 bases of the junction left unmatched. The CDR3 runs to 14 residues. Per germline, CDR1 KGHSH and CDR2 LQKENI. Written as DNA, the CDR3 is TGTGCCAGCTCACCGAGACAGGGCACCGGGGAGCTGTTTTTT. This translates into CASSPRQGTGELFF.

With respect to this clone: Within the sample, other DNA sequences also encode this same CDR3. The rearrangement uses TRBV19 and TRBJ1-3, with 7 bases lining up with TRBD1. The junction had 6 bases not matched to a gene; V was cut back by 9 bases and J by 4 bases. The CDR3 runs 13 residues. The germline V gene has CDR1 LNHDA and CDR2 SQIVND (reference sequence). CDR3 DNA: TGTGCCAGCCGACAGGGTGGCGGAAACACCATATATTTT. This codes for CASRQGGGNTIYF.

The chain combines TRBV29-1 with TRBJ1-1; tentative D call: TRBD1 (6 bases). Germline lookup yields CDR1 SQVTM and CDR2 ANQGSEA. This CDR3 has 13 residues. Trimming removed 3 bases from V and 1 base from J, with 9 bases in between. The CDR3 nucleotides are TGCAGCGTTGAGACAGGTCGGAACACTGAAGCTTTCTTT. Its translation is CSVETGRNTEAFF.

The rearrangement links TRBV11-3 to TRBJ2-5, with 10 bases that match TRBD2. Per the germline V gene, CDR1 is SGHNT and CDR2 is YENEEA. This CDR3 has 17 residues. Trimming took 8 bases from V and 5 from J; bases not matched to a gene: 17. CDR3 amino acids: CASSKEGAGGTTETQYF. CDR3 bases: TGTGCCAGCTCAAAGGAGGGAGCGGGGGGGACTACGGAGACCCAGTACTTC. Using reference TRBV11-3 and TRBJ2-5 for the parts outside the CDR3, the full variable domain is EAGVVQSPRYKIIEKKQPVAFWCNPISGHNTLYWYLQNLGQGPELLIRYENEEAVDDSQLPKDRFSAERLKGVDSTLKIQPAELGDSAVYLCASSKEGAGGTTETQYFGPGTRLLVL.

In the case of this clone: Other DNA sequences of this sample code for an identical CDR3. The CDR3: CASSSGQPTGELFF. CDR3 in DNA: TGCGCCAGCAGCTCGGGACAGCCCACCGGGGAGCTGTTTTTT. J is TRBJ2-2 and V is TRBV5-1; 7 nucleotides line up with TRBD1. Germline loops: CDR1 SGHRS, CDR2 YFSETQ. Trimming took 3 bases from V and 4 from J; bases not matched to a gene: 3. The CDR3 spans 14 residues.

The chain links TRBV5-5 to TRBJ2-7, with D uncertain. The germline V and J ends were trimmed by 3 bases and 2 bases, with 9 bases remaining between them. The CDR3 totals 13 residues. The germline CDR1 and CDR2 sequences are SGHKS and YYEKEE (reference sequence). CDR3 coding DNA: TGTGCCAGCAGCTGGGCCTTCACCTACGAGCAGTACTTC. As protein: CASSWAFTYEQYF.